This TCR beta chain was recovered during a study of lymphopenia after photon versus proton radiotherapy. Study observations and caveats: Better survival with proton therapy was suggested as possible, not demonstrated. Photon-treated patients lost naive T cells and TCR diversity; proton-treated stayed stable. After the lymphocyte nadir, photon-treated repertoires showed oligoclonal expansion, especially of CD8+ Temra cells.

This clone appeared a single time. Its antigen is undetermined. Other DNA sequences from this sample encode an identical CDR3 as well. Clones were read by immunoSEQ multiplex PCR, and TCRdb kept only the in-frame ones, dropping some. The profile shows some 42,000 clones, around four fifths of them singletons. Germline CDR1 reads SGHRS; CDR2 reads YFSETQ. This CDR3 comprises 13 residues. V dropped 0 bases and J dropped 0 bases, with 3 bases sitting between them. J is TRBJ1-1 and V is TRBV5-1, with no clear D. The receptor was derived from a woman aged 70-85 years with pancreatic cancer. The sample in question was peripheral blood, obtained from a patient treated with proton-based radiotherapy. The CDR3 DNA is TGCGCCAGCAGCTTGGAGGTGAACACTGAAGCTTTCTTT. Encoded protein: CASSLEVNTEAFF.